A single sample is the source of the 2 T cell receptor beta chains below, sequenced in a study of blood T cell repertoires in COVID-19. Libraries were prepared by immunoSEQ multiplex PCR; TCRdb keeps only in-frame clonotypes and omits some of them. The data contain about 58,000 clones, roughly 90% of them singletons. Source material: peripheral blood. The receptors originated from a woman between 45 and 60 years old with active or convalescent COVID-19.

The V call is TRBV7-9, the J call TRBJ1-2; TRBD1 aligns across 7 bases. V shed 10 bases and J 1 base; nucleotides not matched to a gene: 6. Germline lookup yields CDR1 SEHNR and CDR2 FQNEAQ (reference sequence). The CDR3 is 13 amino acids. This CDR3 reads CATYRGHNYGYTF. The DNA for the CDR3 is TGTGCCACTTACAGGGGCCATAACTATGGCTACACCTTC.

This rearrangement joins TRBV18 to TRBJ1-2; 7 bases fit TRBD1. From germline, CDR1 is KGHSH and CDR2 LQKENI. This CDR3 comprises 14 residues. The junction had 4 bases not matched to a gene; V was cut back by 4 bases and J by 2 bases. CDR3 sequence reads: CASSLQGTNYGYTF. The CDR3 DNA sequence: TGTGCCAGCTCACTACAGGGGACGAACTATGGCTACACCTTC.